Listed here are 28 T cell receptor beta chains from one sample, sequenced in a study of cytomegalovirus exposure and HLA in healthy donors. Amplification used 60 Vbeta primers and 13 Jbeta primers. Generated by immunoSEQ multiplex PCR, the TCRdb table keeps only in-frame clones and is missing some. The table includes over 200,000 clones, more than 70% detected once. The sample was PBMCs. All receptors derive from a human donor in good health.

This clone was seen a few times. One end of the junction fails to match germline, which may point to a read error. The rearrangement uses TRBV7-7 and TRBJ2-5; D may be TRBD2 (6 bases). Germline assignment: CDR1 SSHAT and CDR2 FNYEAQ (reference sequence). The CDR3 extends over 15 amino acids. CDR3 amino acids: CASSSTVLAGETQYF. The CDR3 DNA reads as TGTGCTAGCAGCTCAACCGTACTAGCTGGAGAGACCCAGTACTTC.

This clone was recorded many times. V and J are TRBV15 and TRBJ1-3, with D perhaps TRBD1 (6 bases). Germline V lookup: CDR1 LNHNV, CDR2 YYDKDF (reference sequence). There are 18 residues in the CDR3. Trimming removed 7 bases at V and 0 bases at J, with 22 bases between. As DNA, the CDR3 is TGTGCCACCACCACGACCCGAACAGGGCCCAGCTCTGGAAACACCATATATTTT. Residues: CATTTTRTGPSSGNTIYF.

The chain uses TRBV9 and TRBJ2-5; D might be TRBD2 (6 bases). CDR3 length equals 16 residues. Between the trimmed V and J ends, which lost 0 bases and 5 bases, there was a span of 17 bases. Germline CDR1 and CDR2: SGDLS and YYNGEE. The CDR3 sequence is CASSVDGQLAGETQYF. The CDR3 region has the DNA TGTGCCAGCAGCGTAGACGGGCAACTAGCAGGGGAGACCCAGTACTTC. The full variable domain, rest sourced from reference TRBV9 and TRBJ2-5, is DSGVTQTPKHLITATGQRVTLRCSPRSGDLSVYWYQQSLDQGLQFLIQYYNGEERAKGNILERFSAQQFPDLHSELNLSSLELGDSALYFCASSVDGQLAGETQYFGPGTRLLVL.

This rearrangement joins TRBV5-1 to TRBJ2-5, with 11 nucleotides matching TRBD1. This CDR3 region has 16 residues. Germline-derived CDR1 and CDR2 are SGHRS and YFSETQ. With V trimmed by 3 bases and J by 5 bases, 9 bases remained unmatched. This CDR3 reads CASSSGQGAAGETQYF. DNA of the CDR3: TGCGCCAGCAGCTCAGGACAGGGGGCCGCCGGGGAGACCCAGTACTTC.

J is TRBJ1-1 and V is TRBV4-1; maybe TRBD1 (6 bases). Germline V gene data show CDR1 as MGHRA and CDR2 as YSYEKL. V lost 1 base, J lost 5 bases, and 14 bases lay in between. The CDR3 totals 15 residues. The CDR3 DNA sequence: TGCGCCAGCAGCCAAGTTCCCCAGGGGTATACTGAAGCTTTCTTT. Translated: CASSQVPQGYTEAFF.

CDR3 amino acids: CASRLAGGDYEQYF. CDR3 coding DNA: TGTGCCAGTAGGTTAGCTGGAGGAGACTACGAGCAGTACTTC. The rearrangement joins TRBV19 to TRBJ2-7, with D perhaps matching TRBD2 (5 bases). The V gene's germline CDR1 is LNHDA and CDR2 SQIVND (reference sequence). The CDR3 sequence is 14 residues long. Trimming shortened V by 6 bases and J by 3 bases, and 15 bases separated the two germline ends.

This sequence joins TRBV10-1 and TRBJ1-1; TRBD1 aligns across 7 bases. The V and J ends lost 10 bases and 0 bases, in that order; junction bases with no gene match: 8. This CDR3 has 14 amino acids. CDR1 and CDR2 from the germline V gene are WNHNN and SYGVQD (reference sequence). CDR3 sequence: CAKTGTDMNTEAFF. Written as DNA, the CDR3 is TGCGCCAAGACCGGGACAGACATGAACACTGAAGCTTTCTTT.

This clone was counted a single time. The rearrangement uses TRBV7-3 and TRBJ2-5; 11 bases align to TRBD1. The CDR3 is made up of 15 amino acids. The germline gives CDR1 SGHTA, CDR2 FQGTGA. V dropped 5 bases and J dropped 5; count of bases not matched to a gene: 7. The CDR3 nucleotides read TGTGCCAGCAGCGCGGGGGACAGGGGGGGGGAGACCCAGTACTTC. Protein sequence: CASSAGDRGGETQYF.

The genes are TRBV9 and TRBJ2-1; 8 nucleotides line up with TRBD2. From germline, CDR1 is SGDLS and CDR2 YYNGEE. The V segment lost 0 bases and the J segment 2 bases; nucleotides outside the gene matches: 10. This CDR3 region has 18 residues. The CDR3 region is CASSVAVGGGRTYNEQFF. The CDR3 coding sequence is TGTGCCAGCAGCGTAGCGGTAGGTGGCGGGAGGACCTACAATGAGCAGTTCTTC.

The rearrangement uses TRBV4-1 and TRBJ2-3; the match to TRBD2 covers 7 bases. The CDR3 length is 13 residues. Germline assignment: CDR1 MGHRA and CDR2 YSYEKL. The ends lost 11 bases at V and 2 bases at J; junction bases unmatched: 7. CDR3 sequence reads: CAGRDLTTDTQYF. The CDR3 coding sequence is TGCGCCGGGAGGGACTTAACCACAGATACGCAGTATTTT.

The chain links TRBV15 to TRBJ2-7; 11 nucleotides agree with TRBD1. The germline V gene has CDR1 LNHNV and CDR2 YYDKDF (reference sequence). Trimming took 1 base from V and 4 from J; bases not matched to a gene: 0. CDR3 length: 14 residues. The CDR3 DNA reads as TGTGCCACCAGCAGAGGGGACAGGGGGTACGAGCAGTACTTC. Amino acids: CATSRGDRGYEQYF.

The rearrangement links TRBV2 to TRBJ1-5; TRBD1 matches at 7 bases. V was clipped by 0 bases and J by 6 bases; unmatched bases: 8. The CDR3 has 16 amino acids. In germline, CDR1 is SNHLY, CDR2 FYNNEI. The DNA of the CDR3 is TGTGCCAGCAGTGAAGCGCTTCAGGGGGTCAGTCAGCCCCAGCATTTT. This codes for CASSEALQGVSQPQHF.

This clone has only a few counts. The V gene is TRBV28, the J gene TRBJ2-3; maybe TRBD2 (6 bases). This CDR3 is 15 amino acids long. Per the germline V gene, CDR1 is MDHEN and CDR2 is SYDVKM. Trimming removed 3 bases from V and 6 bases from J, with 16 bases in between. This CDR3 reads CASSFGAGKSDTQYF. The CDR3 nucleotides are TGTGCCAGCAGTTTTGGGGCGGGAAAGAGCGATACGCAGTATTTT.

This chain links TRBV10-3 with TRBJ2-7; no reliable D call. Trimming took 7 bases from V and 2 from J, leaving 18 bases between them. CDR1 and CDR2 (germline): ENHRY, SYGVKD. The length of the CDR3 is 15 residues. DNA of the CDR3: TGTGCCATCACCCCTGGTATGGCAGGTACCTACGAGCAGTACTTC. Its protein product is CAITPGMAGTYEQYF.

This clone has only one observation. The V and J genes are TRBV5-4 and TRBJ2-3, with 11 bases fitting TRBD2. The J segment lost 5 bases and the V segment lost 4 bases, leaving 9 bases of the junction unmatched. The length of the CDR3 is 16 residues. CDR1 and CDR2 (germline): SGHNT, YYREEE (reference sequence). The CDR3 is CASSPRGLAGGDTQYF. DNA for the CDR3: TGTGCCAGCAGCCCCCGCGGCCTAGCGGGAGGAGATACGCAGTATTTT.

The chain has TRBV11-2 and TRBJ2-5; TRBD2 agrees at 9 bases. This CDR3 contains 13 residues. The trim removed 5 bases at V and 7 bases at J, leaving 5 bases unmatched. CDR1 and CDR2 (germline): SGHAT, FQNNGV. CDR3 loop: CASSTGLAATQYF. The CDR3 coding sequence is TGTGCCAGCAGCACGGGACTAGCAGCGACCCAGTACTTC.

The rearrangement joins TRBV7-9 to TRBJ2-5, with no clear D. V gave up 5 bases and J gave up 11 bases, with 24 bases separating them. CDR3 length equals 15 residues. CDR1 SEHNR and CDR2 FQNEAQ come from the germline V gene (reference sequence). The CDR3 bases are TGTGCCAGCAGCCAAGATGTTGTTCTAGTTACCCAGCAGTACTTC. Amino acids: CASSQDVVLVTQQYF.

The rearrangement links TRBV7-9 to TRBJ2-5, with D tentatively TRBD2 (5 bases). There are 16 residues in the CDR3. Germline CDR1 reads SEHNR; CDR2 reads FQNEAQ (reference sequence). V lost 3 bases and J lost 1, with 15 bases in between. The CDR3, as DNA: TGTGCCAGCAGCTTTCAGGTTGAGGCGGGCCAAGAGACCCAGTACTTC. This sequence encodes CASSFQVEAGQETQYF.

Comment on this clone: Other DNA sequences from this sample encode an identical CDR3 as well. This chain links TRBV9 with TRBJ1-5; a possible D gene is TRBD1 (5 bases). The CDR3 is 15 amino acids. Germline V gene sequence: CDR1 SGDLS, CDR2 YYNGEE. Trimming removed 3 bases from V and 0 bases from J, with 10 bases in between. The CDR3 DNA sequence: TGTGCCAGCAGCGGACCAGGGTATAGCAATCAGCCCCAGCATTTT. Its protein product is CASSGPGYSNQPQHF.

V is TRBV7-8 and J is TRBJ1-5; weak D call: TRBD1 (6 bases). Germline CDR1 is SGHVS and CDR2 is FQNEAQ. The CDR3 contains 13 residues. The ends were cut back, 5 bases at V and 4 bases at J, with 9 bases in the middle. The CDR3 DNA reads TGTGCCAGCAGCGAGCAGGGGAATCAGCCCCAGCATTTT. Protein sequence: CASSEQGNQPQHF.

V and J are TRBV19 and TRBJ1-5, with TRBD1 matching 8 bases. In germline, CDR1 is LNHDA, CDR2 SQIVND (reference sequence). The CDR3 has 15 amino acids. Trimming cost V 5 bases and J 2 bases; bases outside gene matches: 5. CDR3 sequence (DNA): TGTGCCAGTAGTTGGGCGACAGGGGGCAATCAGCCCCAGCATTTT. It specifies CASSWATGGNQPQHF. The variable domain in full, with the rest retrieved from reference TRBV19 and TRBJ1-5, is DGGITQSPKYLFRKEGQNVTLSCEQNLNHDAMYWYRQDPGQGLRLIYYSQIVNDFQKGDIAEGYSVSREKKESFPLTVTSAQKNPTAFYLCASSWATGGNQPQHFGDGTRLSIL.

V gene TRBV5-1 combines with J gene TRBJ2-3, with 9 positions matching TRBD2. The trim removed 6 bases at V and 5 bases at J, leaving 10 bases unmatched. Looked up from germline, CDR1 is SGHRS and CDR2 is YFSETQ. The CDR3 contains 15 residues. This CDR3 is CASKDVAGVGDTQYF. The CDR3 bases are TGCGCCAGCAAGGATGTAGCGGGAGTGGGAGATACGCAGTATTTT.

The chain links TRBV11-2 to TRBJ1-3, with 11 bases fitting TRBD1. Germline CDR1 is SGHAT and CDR2 is FQNNGV. J lost 3 bases, V lost 0 bases, and 4 bases had no gene match. This CDR3 contains 17 residues. The CDR3 protein is CASSLDEDRGLGNTIYF. In nucleotides, the CDR3 is TGTGCCAGCAGCTTAGATGAGGACAGGGGGCTTGGAAACACCATATATTTT.

In DNA, the CDR3 is TGTGCCAGCAGCCAAGACCGGACTAGCGGAATGTACAATGAGCAGTTCTTC. Its protein is CASSQDRTSGMYNEQFF. This sequence joins TRBV4-2 and TRBJ2-1; 10 nucleotides line up with TRBD2. V lost 0 bases, J lost 4 bases, and 6 bases stayed unmatched. Germline V gene data show CDR1 as LGHNA and CDR2 as YNFKEQ. The CDR3 is made up of 17 amino acids.

The rearrangement uses TRBV19 and TRBJ2-1; D possibly corresponds to TRBD2 (6 bases). From germline, CDR1 is LNHDA and CDR2 SQIVND (reference sequence). The CDR3 contains 14 residues. Trimming shortened V by 2 bases and J by 4 bases, and 9 bases separated the two germline ends. Written as DNA, the CDR3 is TGTGCCAGTAGTATACGGGACTCTTACAATGAGCAGTTCTTC. This codes for CASSIRDSYNEQFF.

V gene TRBV15 combines with J gene TRBJ2-7, with D perhaps assigned TRBD1 or TRBD2 (5 bases each). Trimming removed 5 bases from V and 2 bases from J, with 19 bases in between. The CDR3 contains 16 residues. Germline assignment: CDR1 LNHNV and CDR2 YYDKDF (reference sequence). As DNA, the CDR3 is TGTGCCACCAGCGGAGGAGGACACCTTGGGGCCTACGAGCAGTACTTC. Translation: CATSGGGHLGAYEQYF.

This chain joins TRBV19 and TRBJ2-2, with TRBD2 identical over 12 bases. The CDR3 loop spans 18 amino acids. Germline assignment: CDR1 LNHDA and CDR2 SQIVND (reference sequence). J lost 4 bases, V lost 3 bases, and 9 bases had no gene match. CDR3 sequence (DNA): TGTGCCAGTAGTATCCGGACTAGCGGGACTCGGGGCACCGGGGAGCTGTTTTTT. The encoded protein is CASSIRTSGTRGTGELFF.

The chain employs TRBV7-6 and TRBJ1-2; possibly TRBD1 for D (5 bases). V lost 5 bases to trimming and J lost 6 bases, with 16 bases between them. The CDR3 totals 14 residues. The germline V gene has CDR1 SGHVS and CDR2 FNYEAQ. In nucleotides, the CDR3 is TGTGCCAGCAGCGGGGGAATTTGGAGGGATGGCTACACCTTC. It codes for CASSGGIWRDGYTF.